This is a list of T cell receptor beta chains from one sample in a study of OX40 agonist ivuxolimab in advanced cancers. Sequenced by immunoSEQ multiplex PCR; TCRdb stores in-frame clones only, minus some. This sample has about 100,000 clones; 89% occur once, and the top ten carry around 0.16%. The specimen comprised CD4+ or CD8+ T cells sorted from blood, sampled in a trial of the OX40 agonist ivuxolimab. The receptors were gathered from an adult with an advanced solid tumor such as melanoma, head and neck, liver or kidney cancer. CDR3s include the opening cysteine and the closing phenylalanine or tryptophan. Each record gives: V gene, clone size, J gene, D gene, CDR3 DNA, CDR3 protein. D genes are given only for firm matches. Only some rows state a clone size, as once, few, many or a class for expanded clones.

V: TRBV9
size: -
J: TRBJ2-3
D: -
DNA: TGTGCCAGCAGCGTAGGTCCCAGCGGGCGTTTCACAGATACGCAGTATTTT
CDR3: CASSVGPSGRFTDTQYF

V: TRBV2
size: -
J: TRBJ1-2
D: TRBD1
DNA: TGTGCCAGAGAACAGGGGGCGGGCTATGGCTACACCTTC
CDR3: CAREQGAGYGYTF

V: TRBV6-1
size: -
J: TRBJ2-7
D: TRBD1
DNA: TGTGCCATCTCAAGGGGGCGGTCCTACGAGCAGTACTTC
CDR3: CAISRGRSYEQYF

V: TRBV10-3
size: -
J: TRBJ2-7
D: TRBD1
DNA: TGTGCCATCAGATCCACAGGGGAGAGCTCCTACGAGCAGTACTTC
CDR3: CAIRSTGESSYEQYF

V: TRBV6-5
size: once
J: TRBJ2-7
D: -
DNA: TGTGCCAGCCGACGACAGGCCGCCTACGAGCAGTACTTC
CDR3: CASRRQAAYEQYF

V: TRBV5-1
size: -
J: TRBJ2-2
D: -
DNA: TGCGCCAGCAGCTTGATCGGCGACTCGACCGGGGAGCTGTTTTTT
CDR3: CASSLIGDSTGELFF

V: TRBV5-1
size: -
J: TRBJ1-2
D: TRBD1
DNA: TGCGCCAGCAGCAAACAGGGGACTAACTATGGCTACACCTTC
CDR3: CASSKQGTNYGYTF

V: TRBV30
size: -
J: TRBJ1-3
D: -
DNA: TGTGCCTGGAGCAATCCGAGCTCTGGAAACACCATATATTTT
CDR3: CAWSNPSSGNTIYF

V: TRBV6-1
size: -
J: TRBJ1-2
D: TRBD1
DNA: TGTGCCAGCAGTGAAGGACAGGGCTATGGCTACACCTTC
CDR3: CASSEGQGYGYTF

V: TRBV15
size: -
J: TRBJ1-5
D: -
DNA: TGTGCCACCAGCAGAGGAGGCGACAATCAGCCCCAGCATTTT
CDR3: CATSRGGDNQPQHF

V: TRBV6-1
size: -
J: TRBJ2-7
D: -
DNA: TGTGCCGCAGGACACGGGTCTTACGAGCAGTACTTC
CDR3: CAAGHGSYEQYF

V: TRBV11-2
size: -
J: TRBJ1-1
D: -
DNA: TGTGCCAGCAGCTACCATAAAGGGACTGAAGCTTTCTTT
CDR3: CASSYHKGTEAFF

V: TRBV5-1
size: -
J: TRBJ2-3
D: TRBD2
DNA: TGCGCCAGCAGTTTGGGACTAGCGGGGCTAGATACGCAGTATTTT
CDR3: CASSLGLAGLDTQYF

V: TRBV30
size: -
J: TRBJ2-3
D: -
DNA: TGTGCCTGGAGTAGGACCCGGAGCACAGATACGCAGTATTTT
CDR3: CAWSRTRSTDTQYF

V: TRBV5-1
size: -
J: TRBJ2-2
D: TRBD2
DNA: TGCGCCAGCAGCCAAGGACTAGCGGGAGGCACCGGGGAGCTGTTTTTT
CDR3: CASSQGLAGGTGELFF

V: TRBV19
size: -
J: TRBJ1-3
D: -
DNA: TGTGCCAGTAGCCCGGGCCCAAGCTCTGGAAACACCATATATTTT
CDR3: CASSPGPSSGNTIYF

V: TRBV18
size: -
J: TRBJ2-3
D: -
DNA: TGTGCCAGCTCACCGTCAGATACGCAGTATTTT
CDR3: CASSPSDTQYF

V: TRBV7-9
size: -
J: TRBJ1-1
D: -
DNA: TGTGCCAGCAGCTTAGTGTCGCCTGGAGGAGCTTTCTTT
CDR3: CASSLVSPGGAFF

V: TRBV19
size: -
J: TRBJ2-5
D: -
DNA: TGTGCCAGTAGAAGAGGGGCCCAAGAGACCCAGTACTTC
CDR3: CASRRGAQETQYF

V: TRBV7-2
size: -
J: TRBJ2-1
D: -
DNA: TGTGCCAGCAGCCCTCTCCACAATGAGCAGTTCTTC
CDR3: CASSPLHNEQFF

V: TRBV6-1
size: -
J: TRBJ2-7
D: TRBD1
DNA: TGTGCCAGCAGTGAACTCCGGGGACAGGGGGCGGCCGAGCAGTACTTC
CDR3: CASSELRGQGAAEQYF

V: TRBV27
size: -
J: TRBJ2-6
D: TRBD1
DNA: TGTGCCAGCAGTTCCACAGGGGGCCGTGGGGCCAACGTCCTGACTTTC
CDR3: CASSSTGGRGANVLTF

V: TRBV19
size: -
J: TRBJ2-1
D: TRBD2
DNA: TGTGCCAGTAGTCCCCAGACGGGAGGGGACTACAATGAGCAGTTCTTC
CDR3: CASSPQTGGDYNEQFF

V: TRBV5-6
size: few
J: TRBJ1-3
D: -
DNA: TGTGCCAGCAGCTTGGGGCTACATACTGGAAACACCATATATTTT
CDR3: CASSLGLHTGNTIYF

V: TRBV30
size: once
J: TRBJ2-5
D: -
DNA: TGTGCCTGGAGTGTAGGTTTGGCAGGGGATAGAGAGACCCAGTACTTC
CDR3: CAWSVGLAGDRETQYF

V: TRBV10-2
size: -
J: TRBJ1-5
D: -
DNA: TGCGCCAGCAGTGAGATGGCAGCCAGCAATCAGCCCCAGCATTTT
CDR3: CASSEMAASNQPQHF

V: TRBV18
size: -
J: TRBJ2-1
D: -
DNA: TGTGCCAGCTCACCGAAGGCAGGAGGGCATGAGCAGTTCTTC
CDR3: CASSPKAGGHEQFF

V: TRBV28
size: -
J: TRBJ1-4
D: -
DNA: TGTGCCAGCAGTTTTCGGGGAGGGGGTGAAAAACTGTTTTTT
CDR3: CASSFRGGGEKLFF

V: TRBV11-2
size: -
J: TRBJ1-5
D: -
DNA: TGTGCCAGCAGTCCGTCGGGCCCCAATCAGCCCCAGCATTTT
CDR3: CASSPSGPNQPQHF

V: TRBV6-6
size: -
J: TRBJ1-5
D: TRBD1
DNA: TGTGCCAGCAGTTCGGGACAGGGGAATCAGCCCCAGCATTTT
CDR3: CASSSGQGNQPQHF

V: TRBV7-3
size: -
J: TRBJ1-1
D: TRBD1
DNA: TGTGCCAGCAGCTTTTCCGACAGGGGCACTGAAGCTTTCTTT
CDR3: CASSFSDRGTEAFF

V: TRBV5-1
size: -
J: TRBJ2-7
D: -
DNA: TGCGCCAGCAGCTTGGTAGCGGGGACAGCCTACGAGCAGTACTTC
CDR3: CASSLVAGTAYEQYF

V: TRBV28
size: -
J: TRBJ2-2
D: -
DNA: TGTGCCAGCAGTTTTGGTCTCAACACCGGGGAGCTGTTTTTT
CDR3: CASSFGLNTGELFF

V: TRBV7-8
size: -
J: TRBJ2-2
D: TRBD1
DNA: TGTGCCAGCAGCTTGGGTCGACAGGGGGGGACCGGGGAGCTGTTTTTT
CDR3: CASSLGRQGGTGELFF

V: TRBV30
size: -
J: TRBJ1-2
D: -
DNA: TGTGCCTGGAACCAGGCAGGCAAGGGGTCGGTTCGTGGTGGCTACACCTTC
CDR3: CAWNQAGKGSVRGGYTF